This passage covers 3 T cell receptor beta chains from one sample sequenced in a study of identical twins. TCRdb passed the 5' RACE reads through MiXCR, listing each CDR3 protein once. The sample carries about 890,000 distinct CDR3 sequences, over 9% recorded once. The sample was also linked to a second study, of yellow fever vaccine responses in identical twins.

Sequencing input: PBMCs. All receptors derive from a woman aged 18-30 years in good health.

The rearrangement joins TRBV4-1 to TRBJ1-5; no clear D gene. The germline V gene has CDR1 MGHRA and CDR2 YSYEKL. V lost 2 bases and J lost 7, with 9 bases in between. This CDR3 is built from 13 residues. The CDR3 bases are TGCGCCAGCAGCCAAAAGGGAGAACAGCCCCAGCATTTT. Its protein product is CASSQKGEQPQHF.

This clonotype was seen ten or more times. CDR3 loop: CASSLTTARGNQPQHF. The CDR3, as DNA: TGTGCCAGCAGTTTAACGACAGCACGCGGCAATCAGCCCCAGCATTTT. The chain has TRBV12-3 or TRBV12-4 and TRBJ1-5, with D possibly TRBD1 on 5 matching bases. CDR3 length equals 16 residues. V was pared by 2 bases and J by 2 bases, with 13 bases between.

This chain uses TRBV14 with TRBJ1-6; the D is unclear. The germline V gene encodes CDR1 SGHDN and CDR2 FVKESK. CDR3 length equals 13 residues. Trimming removed 10 bases at V and 6 bases at J, with 13 bases between. The CDR3: CAKGRPSNSPLHF. CDR3 coding DNA: TGTGCCAAAGGGCGGCCAAGTAATTCACCCCTCCACTTT.